The clone carrying this T cell receptor beta chain was found a few times. The target antigen is unknown. The data stem from a study of early T cells in non-severe SARS-CoV-2 infection. As for the study in general: It was bulk RNA from unsorted whole blood that was sequenced, and the chains were unpaired. Broader study findings: VDJdb-based annotation leaned toward anti-spike CD8 responses and missed private and CD4 specificities.

The germline gives CDR1 LGHDT, CDR2 YNNKEL (reference sequence). V dropped 9 bases and J dropped 3; count of bases not matched to a gene: 7. The CDR3 is 13 residues long. cDNA molecules, individually, were tagged with unique molecular identifiers. MiXCR, run by TCRdb on the 5' RACE reads, gives a single entry per CDR3 protein. The table has some 89,000 distinct CDR3 sequences, roughly 11% seen once; the top ten hold approximately 4.5%. V gene TRBV3-1 combines with J gene TRBJ1-1; 7 bases line up with TRBD1. Sequencing was performed on whole blood, taken at baseline. This sequence originates from an adult who was a healthcare worker with PCR-confirmed SARS-CoV-2 infection or an uninfected control (not recorded which). CDR3: CASQTTGDTEAFF. The CDR3 coding sequence is TGTGCCAGTCAAACAACAGGGGACACTGAAGCTTTCTTT.